A selection of T cell receptor beta chains follows, all from one sample in a study of T cell changes during pregnancy in multiple sclerosis. Method: immunoSEQ multiplex PCR; TCRdb's copy keeps in-frame clones and lacks some. The sample shows approximately 51,000 clones, roughly 90% of them seen only once. Sequencing used CD4+ T cells from peripheral blood mononuclear cells, obtained after pregnancy. The receptors come from a female donor with multiple sclerosis, enrolled in a pregnancy study. Each CDR3 is given with its conserved first and last residue. The order of the fields is J gene, D gene, V gene, CDR3 length, CDR3 DNA, CDR3 protein. D genes are given only for firm matches.

TRBJ2-3	TRBD1	TRBV11-2	15	TGTGCCAGCAGCCCATACAGGGGAAGCACAGATACGCAGTATTTT	CASSPYRGSTDTQYF
TRBJ2-1	TRBD2	TRBV5-4	16	TGTGCCAGCAGCTTGGAACTAGCGGGAGGTGGGAGTGAGCAGTTCTTC	CASSLELAGGGSEQFF
TRBJ2-3	.	TRBV5-1	14	TGCGCCAGCAGCTTCCGACGGACTGCAGATACGCAGTATTTT	CASSFRRTADTQYF
TRBJ2-1	TRBD2	TRBV7-2	15	TGTGCCAGCAGCTCTGAAAGGCGGGGGAACAATGAGCAGTTCTTC	CASSSERRGNNEQFF
TRBJ1-2	.	TRBV27	13	TGTGCCAGCAGTTCGGTGGGCAGCTATGGCTACACCTTC	CASSSVGSYGYTF
TRBJ2-5	TRBD2	TRBV28	12	TGTGCCAGTAGGAGCGGGGGGCGGGTATGGTACTTC	CASRSGGRVWYF
TRBJ1-2	.	TRBV5-1	15	TGCGCCAGCAGCTTCGACAGAAGCCTAGGTTATGGCTACACCTTC	CASSFDRSLGYGYTF
TRBJ2-1	.	TRBV11-2	14	TGTGCCAGCAGCATGGGCTCTACCTACAATGAGCAGTTCTTC	CASSMGSTYNEQFF
TRBJ1-5	TRBD1	TRBV7-2	14	TGTGCCAGCAGCCGCGACAGGGTTAATCAGCCCCAGCATTTT	CASSRDRVNQPQHF
TRBJ1-2	.	TRBV5-1	13	TGCGCCAGCAGCTTGACCCCGGAGGAAGGCTACACCTTC	CASSLTPEEGYTF
TRBJ2-5	TRBD2	TRBV29-1	14	TGCAGCGTTGAAAAAGCGGGAGTAGGAGAGACCCAGTACTTC	CSVEKAGVGETQYF
TRBJ1-3	.	TRBV19	17	TGTGCCAGTATCCCAACCGACAGAACCTTAACTGGAAACACCATATATTTT	CASIPTDRTLTGNTIYF